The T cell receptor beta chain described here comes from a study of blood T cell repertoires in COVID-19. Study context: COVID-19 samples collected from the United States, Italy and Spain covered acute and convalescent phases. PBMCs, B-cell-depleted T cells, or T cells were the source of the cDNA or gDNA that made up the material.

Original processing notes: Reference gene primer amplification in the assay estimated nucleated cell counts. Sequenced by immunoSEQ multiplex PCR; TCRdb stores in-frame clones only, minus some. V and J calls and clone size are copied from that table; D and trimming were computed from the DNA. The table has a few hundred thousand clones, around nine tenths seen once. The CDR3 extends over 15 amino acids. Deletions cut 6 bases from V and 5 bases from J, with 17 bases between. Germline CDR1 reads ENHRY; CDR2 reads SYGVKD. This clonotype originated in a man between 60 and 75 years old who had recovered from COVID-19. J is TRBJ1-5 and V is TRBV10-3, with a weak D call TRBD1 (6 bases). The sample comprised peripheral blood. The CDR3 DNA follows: TGTGCCATCAGACATTCGGACAGTCGTGATCAGCCCCAGCATTTT. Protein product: CAIRHSDSRDQPQHF.